This T cell receptor (beta chain) was captured by sequencing in a study of T-cell reconstitution after alpha-beta-depleted transplantation in children. This CDR3 spans 15 amino acids. V shed 5 bases, J shed 2 bases, and the junction held 3 bases outside the gene matches. Germline V gives CDR1 SEHNR, CDR2 FQNEAQ (reference sequence). Molecular barcoding with unique molecular identifiers was used for the TCRbeta library. From the PCR reads, TCRdb called clonotypes with MiXCR, one entry per CDR3 protein. The sample lists approximately 350,000 distinct CDR3 sequences; 10% were seen once. This receptor was obtained from a human donor who donated a stem cell graft to a child with acute lymphoblastic leukemia. Sequences were derived from PBMCs from the stem cell graft donor, sampled from the stem cell graft. V is TRBV7-9 and J is TRBJ1-3; 10 bases map to TRBD1. CDR3 sequence reads: CASSPDRGPGNTIYF. The CDR3 bases are TGTGCCAGCAGCCCCGACAGGGGGCCTGGAAACACCATATATTTT.